The following is a TCR beta chain sequence with its context. The antigen remains unidentified. These data belong to a study of blood T cells in healthy people across ages. Study summary: There was about one barcoded beta molecule captured by template switching per two T cells. Study-wide results and limits: Unsorted PBMCs ruled out conclusive naive versus antigen-experienced comparison.

A sample-barcoded 5' primer and a J-beta primer mix were used in a second PCR of about 7 to 12 cycles. Template switching added a 12-random-nucleotide identifier to every cDNA molecule. Via MiXCR, TCRdb re-called the 5' RACE reads, giving one row per CDR3 protein. In the table there are 1.8 million or so distinct CDR3 sequences, 35% to 50% of which are singletons. A minimum of 7 million PBMCs was isolated per sample. Sequencing was done on a sample of blood. This TCR was recovered from a human donor in good health.

CDR3 sequence: CASSIARQPQHF. The CDR3 DNA reads as TGTGCCAGTAGTATAGCGCGTCAGCCCCAGCATTTT. The chain is built from TRBV19 and TRBJ1-5; D gene unclear. The germline CDR1 and CDR2 sequences are LNHDA and SQIVND (reference sequence). Trimming removed 1 base at V and 6 bases at J, with 4 bases between. This CDR3 spans 12 amino acids.